This T cell receptor (beta chain) was observed in a study of OX40 agonist ivuxolimab in advanced cancers. Background for the entire study: Ivuxolimab, which targeted the costimulatory receptor OX40 (CD134), was an agonistic, fully human IgG2 monoclonal antibody. Peripheral TCRbeta sequencing was intended to test whether TCR sequence diversity was altered and clonal T-cell expansion was caused by ivuxolimab. Three dose-escalation patients achieved partial responses, one with hepatocellular carcinoma and two with cutaneous melanoma. Prior anti-PD-1, anti-PD-L1 or anti-CTLA-4 therapy was permitted, and approximately 40% of dose-escalation patients had received checkpoint inhibitors. Intravenous ivuxolimab was administered to patients every 2 weeks at six dose levels: 0.01, 0.1, 0.3, 1.5, 3 and 10 mg/kg. A male proportion of roughly 80% and a mean age of 60 years, ranging from roughly 20 to 80, were recorded for the dose-escalation cohort. The paper describes the monotherapy dose-escalation part (N of about 54 patients) of the phase I trial of ivuxolimab. Of the approximately 54 dose-escalation patients, hepatocellular carcinoma was present in about 20, melanoma in around 15, renal cell carcinoma in 9 and head and neck cancer in 9. What the authors observed across the whole study: At doses of 0.1 to 3.0 mg/kg, clonal expansion of both CD4+ and CD8+ blood T cells was observed from baseline to week 6. In partial responders in the 0.1-3.0 mg/kg groups, normalized peripheral clonal expansion was found to be among the lowest, especially among CD8+ T cells. Low levels of normalized T-cell clonal expansion were also seen in some nonresponding patients. The antigen specificity of the clonally expanded peripheral T cells was not determined. On average, CD8+ T cells showed more expanded clones than CD4+ T cells after ivuxolimab.

Patients with autoimmune disease history or receiving systemic immunosuppression were excluded from the trial. Peripheral blood for TCR sequencing was collected from all dose cohorts at baseline, on cycle 4 day 1, and on cycle 7 day 1. The samples were drawn from a first-in-human, open-label, multicenter phase I dose-escalation trial of ivuxolimab. The trial enrolled adults with locally advanced or metastatic head and neck squamous cell, hepatocellular, melanoma or renal cell carcinoma. Before TCR sequencing, CD4+ and CD8+ T cells were separately sorted from peripheral blood. From a lookup of the germline V gene, CDR1 and CDR2 are SQVTM and ANQGSEA. The CDR3 holds 15 amino acids from the cysteine to the phenylalanine. CDR3 DNA only is kept here, 45 bases in frame from base 1. At the junction V is shortened by 1 base and J by 4 bases; bases outside the gene matches: 6. For sequencing of the TCRbeta CDR3 region, genomic DNA was extracted from the sorted cells. The immunoSEQ Assay was used to sequence the TCRbeta CDR3 regions. TCRdb retrieved this table from immuneACCESS and kept in-frame rearrangements only. Not all clones are present; in checked studies, unresolved V genes account for under half, and no reason is known for the remainder. The sample has 65,000 to 70,000 clones on record, roughly 76% of them singletons. The top ten hold around 1.6% of the sample.

On this clone: It has no known antigen specificity. No much larger clone exists at a distance of one base, and base qualities are not known.

The source material was CD4+ or CD8+ T cells sorted from blood, sampled in a trial of the OX40 agonist ivuxolimab. This clonotype was sampled from an adult with an advanced solid tumor such as melanoma, head and neck, liver or kidney cancer. The sequence links TRBV29-1 to TRBJ2-3; 9 nucleotides in the junction match TRBD1. The DNA sequence is TGCAGCGTTGAAGTAGTGGACAGGGGCCCAGATACGCAGTATTTT. This translates into CSVEVVDRGPDTQYF.